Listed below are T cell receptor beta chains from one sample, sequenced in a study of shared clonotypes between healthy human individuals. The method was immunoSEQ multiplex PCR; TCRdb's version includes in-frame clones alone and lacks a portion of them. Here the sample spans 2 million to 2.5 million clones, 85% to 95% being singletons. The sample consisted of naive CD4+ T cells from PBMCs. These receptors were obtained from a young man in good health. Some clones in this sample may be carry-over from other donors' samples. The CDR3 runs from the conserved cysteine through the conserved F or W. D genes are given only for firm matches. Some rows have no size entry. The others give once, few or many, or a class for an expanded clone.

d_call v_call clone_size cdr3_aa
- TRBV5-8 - CASSLKPHYGYTF
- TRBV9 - CASSGPVMADSISGELFF
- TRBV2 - CASGRAADTQYF
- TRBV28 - CASRKTASYGYTF
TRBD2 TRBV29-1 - CSVETSGSVGQYF
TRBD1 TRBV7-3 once CASSLLGQGADTGELFF
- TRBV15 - CATSPSVYHEQYF
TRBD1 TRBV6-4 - CASSAQGTEHTDTQYF
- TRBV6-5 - CASSEAGTEAFF
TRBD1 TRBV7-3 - CASSPGGWYNSPLHF
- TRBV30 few CAWKRLNTEAFF
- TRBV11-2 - CASSLGGQSYEQYF
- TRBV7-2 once CASSLGLSGNTIYF
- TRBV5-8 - CASSPERGEAFF
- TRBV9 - CASSPVGGLPAFF
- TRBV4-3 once CASSQDSGNSPLHF
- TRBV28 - CTKQSSSSNQPQHF